This T cell receptor beta chain was identified during a study of vaccination effects on CD4 cells after COVID-19. As for the study in general: Convalescent patients (n = two) were sampled 16 days and one week prevaccination.

As to this clone: Its antigen is still unknown.

Within the ViraFEST assay, antigen-specific CD4+ T cells underwent expansion with viral peptide pools prior to sequencing. Following a 10-day culture, CD4+ T cells were purified. The person had PCR-confirmed SARS-CoV-2 infection between March and December 2020. With approximately 9.8 ug/ml peptides and 7.5 to 10 IU/ml IL-2, roughly 2.1 million PBMC per well were cultured. Sequencing was performed with immunoSEQ multiplex PCR; in TCRdb, only in-frame clones are kept and a portion is missing. Of tens of thousands of clones listed, nearly 75% are singletons. Germline assignment: CDR1 MNHEY and CDR2 SVGEGT. This CDR3 region has 14 residues. Trimming took off 5 bases at V and 0 bases at J, with 11 bases between the two ends.

The source of this sequence is a human donor who had a prior SARS-CoV-2 infection. Source: CD4+ T cells from PBMCs cultured with a peptide pool, taken before COVID-19 vaccination. This chain joins TRBV6-2 or TRBV6-3 and TRBJ2-7, with D unclear. The CDR3 spells CASSPTRSSYEQYF. CDR3 DNA: TGTGCCAGCAGTCCGACAAGGAGCTCCTACGAGCAGTACTTC.